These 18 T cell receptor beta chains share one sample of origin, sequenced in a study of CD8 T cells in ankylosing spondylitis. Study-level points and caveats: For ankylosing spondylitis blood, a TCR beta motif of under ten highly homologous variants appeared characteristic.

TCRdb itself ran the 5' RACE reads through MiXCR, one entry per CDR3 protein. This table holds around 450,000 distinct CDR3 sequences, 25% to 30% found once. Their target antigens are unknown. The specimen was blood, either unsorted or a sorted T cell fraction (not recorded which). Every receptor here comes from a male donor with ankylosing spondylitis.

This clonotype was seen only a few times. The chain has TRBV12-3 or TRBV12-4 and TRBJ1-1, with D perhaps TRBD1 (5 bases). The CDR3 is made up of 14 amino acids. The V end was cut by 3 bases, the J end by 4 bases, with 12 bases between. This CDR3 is CASSFGAGSTEAFF. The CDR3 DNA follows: TGTGCCAGCAGTTTCGGGGCGGGATCCACTGAAGCTTTCTTT.

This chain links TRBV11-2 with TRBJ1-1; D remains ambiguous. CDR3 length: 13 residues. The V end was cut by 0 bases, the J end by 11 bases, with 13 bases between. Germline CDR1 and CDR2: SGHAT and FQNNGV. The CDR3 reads CASSLDASVRAFF. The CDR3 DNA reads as TGTGCCAGCAGCTTAGACGCTTCGGTCCGGGCTTTCTTT. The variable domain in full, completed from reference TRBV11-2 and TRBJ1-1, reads EAGVAQSPRYKIIEKRQSVAFWCNPISGHATLYWYQQILGQGPKLLIQFQNNGVVDDSQLPKDRFSAERLKGVDSTLKIQPAKLEDSAVYLCASSLDASVRAFFGQGTRLTVV.

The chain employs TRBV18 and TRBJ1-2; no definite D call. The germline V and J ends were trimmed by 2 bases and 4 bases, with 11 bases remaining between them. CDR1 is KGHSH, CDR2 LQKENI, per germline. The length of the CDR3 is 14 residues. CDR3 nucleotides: TGTGCCAGCTCACCATCGAATGCCGTCTATGGCTACACCTTC. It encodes CASSPSNAVYGYTF.

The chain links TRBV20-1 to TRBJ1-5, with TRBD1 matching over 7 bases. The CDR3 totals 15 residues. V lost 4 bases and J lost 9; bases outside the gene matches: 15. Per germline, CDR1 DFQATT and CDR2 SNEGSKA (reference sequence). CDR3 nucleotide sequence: TGCAGTGCTACCCGGACAGGCGCCATTGATGGGCCCCAGCATTTT. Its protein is CSATRTGAIDGPQHF.

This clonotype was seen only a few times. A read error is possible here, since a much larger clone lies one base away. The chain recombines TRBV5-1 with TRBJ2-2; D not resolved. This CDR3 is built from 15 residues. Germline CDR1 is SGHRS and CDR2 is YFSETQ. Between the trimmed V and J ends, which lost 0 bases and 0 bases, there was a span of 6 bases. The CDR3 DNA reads TGCGCCAGCAGCTTGGACAAGGCGAACACCGGGGAGCTGTTTTTT. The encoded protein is CASSLDKANTGELFF. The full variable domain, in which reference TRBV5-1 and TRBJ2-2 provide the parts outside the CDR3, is KAGVTQTPRYLIKTRGQQVTLSCSPISGHRSVSWYQQTPGQGLQFLFEYFSETQRNKGNFPGRFSGRQFSNSRSEMNVSTLELGDSALYLCASSLDKANTGELFFGEGSRLTVL.

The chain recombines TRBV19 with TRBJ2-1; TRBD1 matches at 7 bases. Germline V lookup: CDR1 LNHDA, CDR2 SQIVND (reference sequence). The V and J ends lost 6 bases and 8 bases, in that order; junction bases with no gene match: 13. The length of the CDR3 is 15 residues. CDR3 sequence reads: CASRRSTGIRDEQFF. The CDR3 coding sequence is TGTGCCAGTAGACGATCGACAGGGATAAGGGATGAGCAGTTCTTC.

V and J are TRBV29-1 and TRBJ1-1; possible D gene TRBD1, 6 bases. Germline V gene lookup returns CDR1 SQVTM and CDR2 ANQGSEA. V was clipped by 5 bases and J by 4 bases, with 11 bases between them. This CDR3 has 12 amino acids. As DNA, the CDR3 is TGCAGCGTTCTTAGGGGGATCACTGAAGCTTTCTTT. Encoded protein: CSVLRGITEAFF.

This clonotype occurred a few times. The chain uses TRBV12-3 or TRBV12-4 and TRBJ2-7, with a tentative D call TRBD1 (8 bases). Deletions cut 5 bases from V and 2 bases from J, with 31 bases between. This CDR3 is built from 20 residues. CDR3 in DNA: TGTGCCAGCAGTCCCCGGCCAGGGGGCAGCGGGAAATTCTTCACCTACGAGCAGTACTTC. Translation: CASSPRPGGSGKFFTYEQYF.

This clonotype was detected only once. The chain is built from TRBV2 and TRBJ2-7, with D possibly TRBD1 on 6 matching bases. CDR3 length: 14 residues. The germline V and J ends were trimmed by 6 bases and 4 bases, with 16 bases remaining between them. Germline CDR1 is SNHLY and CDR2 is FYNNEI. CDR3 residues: CASSERTESYEQYF. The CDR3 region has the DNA TGTGCCAGCAGCGAAAGGACAGAGTCTTACGAGCAGTACTTC.

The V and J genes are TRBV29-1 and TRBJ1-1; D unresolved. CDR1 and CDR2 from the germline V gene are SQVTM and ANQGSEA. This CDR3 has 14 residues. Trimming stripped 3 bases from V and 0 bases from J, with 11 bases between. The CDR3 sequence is CSVDHHSMNTEAFF. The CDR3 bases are TGCAGCGTTGACCATCACTCAATGAACACTGAAGCTTTCTTT.

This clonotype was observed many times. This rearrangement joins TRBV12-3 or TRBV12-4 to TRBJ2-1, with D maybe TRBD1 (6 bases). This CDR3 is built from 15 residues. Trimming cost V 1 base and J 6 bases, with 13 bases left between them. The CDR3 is CASSLGQGLGNEQFF. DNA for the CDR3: TGTGCCAGCAGTTTAGGGCAGGGGCTAGGCAATGAGCAGTTCTTC.

Here the CDR3 reads CSASTRLYNEQFF. The CDR3 nucleotides are TGCAGTGCTAGTACCCGACTCTACAATGAGCAGTTCTTC. V usage is TRBV20-1 and J usage is TRBJ2-1; D gene ambiguous. The CDR3 is 13 amino acids. V was trimmed by 3 bases and J by 3 bases, leaving 9 bases between them. Germline CDR1 is DFQATT and CDR2 is SNEGSKA (reference sequence).

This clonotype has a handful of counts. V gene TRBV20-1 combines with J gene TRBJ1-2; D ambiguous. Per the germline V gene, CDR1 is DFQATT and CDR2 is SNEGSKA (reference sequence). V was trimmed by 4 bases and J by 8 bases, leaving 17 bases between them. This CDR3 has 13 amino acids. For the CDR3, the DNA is TGCAGTGCTACGGACGGCCTCCTTGGGGGCTACACCTTC. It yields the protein CSATDGLLGGYTF.

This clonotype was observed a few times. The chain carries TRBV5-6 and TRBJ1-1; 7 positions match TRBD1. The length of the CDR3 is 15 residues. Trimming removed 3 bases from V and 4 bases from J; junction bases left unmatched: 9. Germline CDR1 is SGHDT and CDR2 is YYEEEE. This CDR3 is CASSSQGQPGTEAFF. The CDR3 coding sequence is TGTGCCAGCAGCTCACAGGGGCAGCCGGGCACTGAAGCTTTCTTT.

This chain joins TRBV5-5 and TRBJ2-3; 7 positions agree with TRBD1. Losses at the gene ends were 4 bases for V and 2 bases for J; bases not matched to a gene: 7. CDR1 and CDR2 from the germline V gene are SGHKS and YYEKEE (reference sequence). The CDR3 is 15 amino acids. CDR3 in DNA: TGTGCCAGCAGCCCAACAGGGGACCCCACAGATACGCAGTATTTT. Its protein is CASSPTGDPTDTQYF.

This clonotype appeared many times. The CDR3 spells CASRWDSGSTDTQYF. Here the CDR3 DNA reads TGTGCCAGCAGATGGGACAGCGGATCCACAGATACGCAGTATTTT. This chain connects TRBV2 to TRBJ2-3; 7 bases align to TRBD1. CDR1 is SNHLY and CDR2 is FYNNEI in the germline V gene. V lost 6 bases and J lost 2; bases outside the gene matches: 8. The CDR3 is 15 residues long.

The CDR3 coding sequence is TGTGCCAGCAGGCTCCCGGGACAAAGCGGTCATACGCAGTATTTT. Translation: CASRLPGQSGHTQYF. This rearrangement joins TRBV12-3 or TRBV12-4 to TRBJ2-3; possibly TRBD1 for D (6 bases). Trimming pared 6 bases from V and 7 bases from J, leaving 20 bases between. This CDR3 is built from 15 residues.

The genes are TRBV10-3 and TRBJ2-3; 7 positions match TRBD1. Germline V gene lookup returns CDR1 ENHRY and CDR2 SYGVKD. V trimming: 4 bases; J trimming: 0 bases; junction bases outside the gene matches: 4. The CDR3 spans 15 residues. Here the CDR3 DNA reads TGTGCCATCAGTGTAGCAGGGGGAAGCACAGATACGCAGTATTTT. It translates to CAISVAGGSTDTQYF.